These 17 T cell receptor beta chains share one sample of origin, sequenced in a study of blood T cell repertoires in COVID-19. TCRdb's copy holds only in-frame clones and misses some; the assay was immunoSEQ multiplex PCR. The sample has fewer than 300,000 clones, approximately 84% seen once. Material for sequencing was peripheral blood. These TCRs come from a human donor in a cohort sampled during active COVID-19.

The chain uses TRBV11-3 and TRBJ2-1; D gene ambiguous. The V end was cut by 1 base, the J end by 12 bases, with 16 bases between. The CDR3 has 14 amino acids. CDR1 and CDR2 (germline): SGHNT, YENEEA. The CDR3 sequence is CASSLVGVDSRQFF. The CDR3 DNA is TGTGCCAGCAGCTTAGTTGGAGTTGACTCGCGGCAGTTCTTC.

The genes are TRBV7-8 and TRBJ2-1, with 15 bases aligning to TRBD2. CDR3 length: 18 amino acids. V dropped 3 bases and J dropped 7; count of bases not matched to a gene: 10. CDR1 is SGHVS and CDR2 is FQNEAQ in the germline V gene. The CDR3 sequence: CASSFNGLAGGQRNEQFF. The CDR3, as DNA: TGTGCCAGCAGCTTTAACGGACTAGCGGGAGGGCAGAGGAATGAGCAGTTCTTC.

In this sample, this clone turned up once. The rearrangement links TRBV19 to TRBJ2-7; D perhaps matches TRBD1 (6 bases). V gave up 6 bases and J gave up 4 bases, with 19 bases separating them. Germline V gives CDR1 LNHDA, CDR2 SQIVND (reference sequence). This CDR3 contains 15 residues. CDR3 protein: CASSVPKAGTYEQYF. The CDR3 DNA reads TGTGCCAGTAGCGTCCCCAAAGCCGGGACATACGAGCAGTACTTC.

The V gene is TRBV5-1, the J gene TRBJ2-2; D gene uncertain. The CDR3 sequence is 12 residues long. V was clipped by 2 bases and J by 4 bases, with 3 bases between them. The germline CDR1 and CDR2 sequences are SGHRS and YFSETQ. The CDR3 region is CASSFGTGELFF. The CDR3 coding sequence is TGCGCCAGCAGCTTCGGCACCGGGGAGCTGTTTTTT.

The chain links TRBV5-4 to TRBJ2-7, with TRBD1 matching over 7 bases. After removal of 4 bases from V and 3 bases from J, the junction contained 4 bases not matched to a gene. CDR1 SGHNT and CDR2 YYREEE come from the germline V gene (reference sequence). The CDR3 has 13 residues. Here the CDR3 reads CASSARDSYEQYF. The CDR3 bases are TGTGCCAGCAGCGCCCGGGACAGCTACGAGCAGTACTTC. Based on the CDR3 plus reference TRBV5-4 and TRBJ2-7, the full variable domain is ETGVTQSPTHLIKTRGQQVTLRCSSQSGHNTVSWYQQALGQGPQFIFQYYREEENGRGNFPPRFSGLQFPNYSSELNVNALELDDSALYLCASSARDSYEQYFGPGTRLTVT.

CDR3 sequence: CASSPRGQGPMNTEAFF. CDR3 nucleotides: TGTGCCAGCTCACCTCGGGGACAGGGTCCTATGAACACTGAAGCTTTCTTT. The gene calls are TRBV18 and TRBJ1-1; 9 nucleotides agree with TRBD1. From germline, CDR1 is KGHSH and CDR2 LQKENI. The CDR3 spans 17 residues. Trimming took 3 bases from V and 0 from J; bases not matched to a gene: 8.

The rearrangement joins TRBV10-2 to TRBJ2-1; 11 nucleotides match TRBD1. Germline loops: CDR1 WSHSY, CDR2 SAAADI. This CDR3 spans 16 amino acids. The J segment lost 4 bases and the V segment lost 4 bases, leaving 6 bases of the junction unmatched. The CDR3 loop reads CASSAGTGGIYNEQFF. The CDR3, as DNA: TGCGCCAGCAGTGCCGGGACAGGGGGTATATACAATGAGCAGTTCTTC.

The rearrangement joins TRBV7-2 to TRBJ2-2, with a weak D call TRBD2 (6 bases). This CDR3 contains 14 residues. The V end lost 5 bases, the J end lost 7 bases, and 14 bases lay between the germline ends. The V gene's germline CDR1 is SGHTA and CDR2 FQGNSA. CDR3 amino acids: CASSPRREDGELFF. For the CDR3, the DNA is TGTGCCAGCAGCCCCCGTAGGGAGGACGGGGAGCTGTTTTTT.

The count of this clone is one. The rearrangement links TRBV7-9 to TRBJ2-2; a possible D gene is TRBD2 (5 bases). The CDR3 spans 12 residues. The germline V gene encodes CDR1 SEHNR and CDR2 FQNEAQ (reference sequence). V dropped 11 bases and J dropped 7 bases, with 14 bases sitting between them. Here the CDR3 reads CAGRGDLGELFF. CDR3 nucleotides: TGTGCCGGTCGGGGAGACCTCGGGGAGCTGTTTTTT.

V gene TRBV19 combines with J gene TRBJ1-1; no clear D. Germline CDR1 is LNHDA and CDR2 is SQIVND (reference sequence). Trimming stripped 2 bases from V and 1 base from J, with 11 bases between. The CDR3 is 15 amino acids. CDR3 sequence (DNA): TGTGCCAGTAGTATACCCGGCCGGAGGAACACTGAAGCTTTCTTT. Its protein product is CASSIPGRRNTEAFF.

The V call is TRBV5-6, the J call TRBJ1-5, with D possibly TRBD1 on 6 matching bases. V was pared by 3 bases and J by 0 bases, with 22 bases between. The length of the CDR3 is 19 residues. Germline assignment: CDR1 SGHDT and CDR2 YYEEEE. As DNA, the CDR3 is TGTGCCAGCAGCTCGTCCCTTGGACAGCGACGATATAGCAATCAGCCCCAGCATTTT. Translating it yields CASSSSLGQRRYSNQPQHF.

The V call is TRBV28, the J call TRBJ2-4; D is perhaps TRBD2 (5 bases). The ends were cut back, 6 bases at V and 2 bases at J, with 14 bases in the middle. The CDR3 contains 15 residues. Germline CDR1 MDHEN, CDR2 SYDVKM. The CDR3 DNA follows: TGTGCCAGCAGCGTTCCGGGAATCTCCAAAAACATTCAGTACTTC. This gives the protein CASSVPGISKNIQYF.

The V and J genes are TRBV7-9 and TRBJ1-2; perhaps TRBD1 as D (6 bases). This CDR3 has 15 amino acids. Germline V gene lookup returns CDR1 SEHNR and CDR2 FQNEAQ (reference sequence). With 4 bases removed from V and 7 bases from J, the gap between germline ends came to 19 bases. In DNA form, the CDR3 reads TGTGCCAGCAGCTCCTTCTCAGGGGCTGAGGGTGGCTACACCTTC. Protein product: CASSSFSGAEGGYTF.

This clone appeared once. The CDR3 loop is CASSPGTGGNTDTQYF. The CDR3, as DNA: TGTGCCAGTAGTCCAGGGACAGGCGGGAACACAGATACGCAGTATTTT. The V and J genes are TRBV19 and TRBJ2-3; 8 bases match TRBD1. V lost 5 bases, J lost 2 bases, and 9 bases stayed unmatched. The CDR3 consists of 16 residues. The germline V gene encodes CDR1 LNHDA and CDR2 SQIVND (reference sequence).

This chain joins TRBV12-3 or TRBV12-4 and TRBJ2-1; TRBD2 matches 9 bases. The CDR3 has 13 amino acids. V lost 7 bases to trimming and J lost 14 bases; unmatched junction nucleotides: 12. The CDR3 here is CASNVLAGGLKFF. The CDR3 region has the DNA TGTGCCAGCAATGTACTGGCGGGGGGGCTAAAGTTCTTC.

This CDR3 is CASSQAMRHTDTQYF. CDR3 sequence (DNA): TGTGCCAGCAGCCAAGCTATGAGACACACAGATACGCAGTATTTT. The chain carries TRBV3-1 (or the pseudogene TRBV3-2) and TRBJ2-3, with D unresolved. Germline V gene lookup returns CDR1 LGHDT and CDR2 YNNKEL (reference sequence). The CDR3 has 15 residues. V was clipped by 1 base and J by 2 bases, with 10 bases between them.

The V and J genes are TRBV6-2 or TRBV6-3 and TRBJ2-7; D remains unclear. The CDR3 totals 14 residues. V dropped 6 bases and J dropped 3 bases, with 15 bases sitting between them. Germline values: CDR1 MNHEY, CDR2 SVGEGT. This CDR3 reads CASSPTDLYYEQYF. The CDR3 nucleotides read TGTGCCAGCAGCCCCACTGACTTATACTACGAGCAGTACTTC.